A single sample gave rise to the 3 T cell receptor beta chains below, sequenced in a study of T cells in Graves' hyperthyroidism and ophthalmopathy. Amplified TCR beta CDR3 regions came from RNA transcripts. The HTBI primer set was used in a first-round RT-PCR of the TCR CDR3. TCRdb reanalysed the multiplex PCR reads using MiXCR and keeps one entry per CDR3 protein. This table has about 530,000 distinct CDR3 sequences, 15% to 20% appearing once. The specimen sequenced was blood. These receptors all come from a woman between 18 and 29 years old with Graves' ophthalmopathy.

The chain uses TRBV9 and TRBJ2-3, with 10 nucleotides matching TRBD2. The CDR3 has 16 residues. With 3 bases clipped from V and 2 bases from J, the junction kept 6 bases outside the gene matches. Per germline, CDR1 SGDLS and CDR2 YYNGEE. CDR3 sequence: CASSDRTSGSTDTQYF. Written as DNA, the CDR3 is TGTGCCAGCAGCGACAGGACTAGCGGATCCACAGATACGCAGTATTTT.

In this sample, this clonotype turned up a few times. This chain links TRBV27 with TRBJ1-6; a weak D match, TRBD1 (5 bases). Germline V CDR1 and CDR2: MNHEY, SMNVEV (reference sequence). Trimming took 6 bases from V and 8 from J, leaving 11 bases between them. The CDR3 runs to 13 residues. The CDR3 sequence is CASRTRGDSPLHF. CDR3 bases: TGTGCCAGCAGGACTCGAGGGGATTCACCCCTCCACTTT.

This clonotype was counted many times. V is TRBV30 and J is TRBJ1-1; TRBD1 is a possible D gene (5 bases). Germline loops: CDR1 GTSNPN, CDR2 SVGIG (reference sequence). The CDR3 sequence is 13 residues long. Trimming took off 0 bases at V and 5 bases at J, with 10 bases between the two ends. The DNA for the CDR3 is TGTGCCTGGAGTGTACTCGAGGGGACTGAAGCTTTCTTT. Its translation is CAWSVLEGTEAFF.